The 19 T cell receptor beta chains presented below share a single source sample, sequenced in a study of CD8 T cells in Susac syndrome (dated by TCRdb to the late 2010s). Library prep was done by the immunoSEQ multiplex PCR assay. RNA was extracted with the RNeasy kit and roughly 0.45 to 1 ug was reverse transcribed using random hexamers. TCRdb cleaned the public reads at Q25 with fastp, built clones with MiXCR and kept in-frame beta chains. All rows with the same CDR3 protein become a single entry with the most common DNA and genes. The sample table records approximately 230,000 distinct CDR3 sequences; just under 95% of these occur just once. The top ten clonotypes cover 0.06% to 0.08% of the sample. The sequenced sample was CD4+ T cells from PBMCs. The receptors shown here come from a human donor with multiple sclerosis.

This chain joins TRBV30 and TRBJ2-3, with D perhaps being TRBD1 or TRBD2 (5 bases each). The CDR3 totals 17 residues. Germline assignment: CDR1 GTSNPN and CDR2 SVGIG (reference sequence). V was pared by 4 bases and J by 3 bases, with 23 bases between. The CDR3 DNA reads as TGTGCCTGGAATACGGGGCACCAAGTTTGGGGAACAGATACGCAGTATTTT. Amino acids: CAWNTGHQVWGTDTQYF.

The chain is built from TRBV7-9 and TRBJ1-5, with 10 bases lining up with TRBD1. The CDR3 length is 15 residues. V trimming: 4 bases; J trimming: 5 bases; junction bases outside the gene matches: 5. The germline V gene encodes CDR1 SEHNR and CDR2 FQNEAQ (reference sequence). As DNA, the CDR3 is TGTGCCAGCAGCTCGGGACAGGGGCTAGATCAGCCCCAGCATTTT. Translation gives CASSSGQGLDQPQHF. Looking up the rest from reference TRBV7-9 and TRBJ1-5 gives the full variable domain: DTGVSQNPRHKITKRGQNVTFRCDPISEHNRLYWYRQTLGQGPEFLTYFQNEAQLEKSRLLSDRFSAERPKGSFSTLEIQRTEQGDSAMYLCASSSGQGLDQPQHFGDGTRLSIL.

The V and J genes are TRBV20-1 and TRBJ2-7; TRBD2 matches 7 bases. The trim removed 2 bases at V and 3 bases at J, leaving 4 bases unmatched. This CDR3 is 13 amino acids long. CDR1 is DFQATT and CDR2 is SNEGSKA in the germline V gene (reference sequence). In DNA form, the CDR3 reads TGCAGTGCTAGAATGGGCGGGAGCTACGAGCAGTACGTC. As protein: CSARMGGSYEQYV.

This chain joins TRBV4-1 and TRBJ1-1; D remains unclear. V gave up 2 bases and J gave up 7 bases, with 5 bases separating them. Germline CDR1 MGHRA, CDR2 YSYEKL. The CDR3 runs 11 residues. The CDR3 is CASSQYREAFF. DNA of the CDR3: TGCGCCAGCAGCCAATATCGTGAAGCTTTCTTT.

J is TRBJ1-2 and V is TRBV6-1, with TRBD1 as a possible D gene (6 bases). Trimming took 6 bases from V and 4 from J, leaving 15 bases between them. Germline CDR1 and CDR2: MNHNS and SASEGT. The length of the CDR3 is 14 residues. CDR3 residues: CASRGTGLIYGYTF. The DNA for the CDR3 is TGTGCCAGCAGGGGTACAGGGCTGATCTATGGCTACACCTTC.

This chain uses TRBV5-4 with TRBJ2-1; no definite D call. The germline CDR1 and CDR2 sequences are SGHNT and YYREEE (reference sequence). V was shortened by 4 bases and J by 6 bases, with 17 bases between the two germline ends. CDR3 length equals 15 residues. The CDR3 reads CASSLPGPRSNEQFF. For the CDR3, the DNA is TGTGCCAGCAGCCTCCCGGGCCCGAGGAGCAATGAGCAGTTCTTC. The full variable domain, in which reference TRBV5-4 and TRBJ2-1 provide the parts outside the CDR3, is ETGVTQSPTHLIKTRGQQVTLRCSSQSGHNTVSWYQQALGQGPQFIFQYYREEENGRGNFPPRFSGLQFPNYSSELNVNALELDDSALYLCASSLPGPRSNEQFFGPGTRLTVL.

V and J are TRBV4-1 and TRBJ1-5; 7 nucleotides match TRBD1. The CDR3 consists of 15 residues. The germline V gene has CDR1 MGHRA and CDR2 YSYEKL. V lost 0 bases to trimming and J lost 6 bases; unmatched junction nucleotides: 5. The CDR3 loop is CASSQEARGTQPQHF. CDR3 DNA: TGCGCCAGCAGCCAAGAGGCCAGGGGGACTCAGCCCCAGCATTTT.

The CDR3 protein is CASSRDIGNQPQHF. The CDR3, as DNA: TGTGCCAGCAGTCGGGACATTGGGAATCAGCCCCAGCATTTT. The chain couples TRBV2 to TRBJ1-5; weak D call: TRBD1 (6 bases). Germline loops: CDR1 SNHLY, CDR2 FYNNEI. Trimming shortened V by 5 bases and J by 4 bases, and 12 bases separated the two germline ends. The CDR3 is made up of 14 amino acids. The full variable domain, in which reference TRBV2 and TRBJ1-5 provide the parts outside the CDR3, is EPEVTQTPSHQVTQMGQEVILRCVPISNHLYFYWYRQILGQKVEFLVSFYNNEISEKSEIFDDQFSVERPDGSNFTLKIRSTKLEDSAMYFCASSRDIGNQPQHFGDGTRLSIL.

This clonotype came up once. The V call is TRBV5-1, the J call TRBJ2-1, with D hard to call. V lost 2 bases and J 4 bases, leaving 10 bases between the germline ends. The germline CDR1 and CDR2 sequences are SGHRS and YFSETQ. The CDR3 length is 14 residues. The CDR3 sequence: CASSFPTPYNEQFF. The CDR3 DNA follows: TGCGCCAGCAGCTTCCCTACCCCATACAATGAGCAGTTCTTC. Drawing the rest from reference TRBV5-1 and TRBJ2-1, the complete variable domain is KAGVTQTPRYLIKTRGQQVTLSCSPISGHRSVSWYQQTPGQGLQFLFEYFSETQRNKGNFPGRFSGRQFSNSRSEMNVSTLELGDSALYLCASSFPTPYNEQFFGPGTRLTVL.

The chain uses TRBV6-1 and TRBJ1-5; tentatively, D is TRBD1 (5 bases). The CDR3 covers 16 residues. From germline, CDR1 is MNHNS and CDR2 SASEGT. The germline V and J ends were trimmed by 4 bases and 6 bases, with 19 bases remaining between them. The CDR3 DNA sequence: TGTGCCAGCAGTGCCCCCGGGACTCTTGTTGGTCAGCCCCAGCATTTT. This sequence encodes CASSAPGTLVGQPQHF.

The chain has TRBV9 and TRBJ2-2, with D possibly being TRBD2 (5 bases). V shed 0 bases and J shed 0 bases, with 9 bases lying between them. Germline CDR1 reads SGDLS; CDR2 reads YYNGEE. CDR3 size: 16 residues. DNA for the CDR3: TGTGCCAGCAGCGTAGGCGAGGGTACGAACACCGGGGAGCTGTTTTTT. Its protein is CASSVGEGTNTGELFF.

The rearrangement links TRBV7-9 to TRBJ1-6; D is possibly TRBD1 (6 bases). The CDR3 runs to 15 residues. Trimming took 5 bases from V and 10 from J, leaving 18 bases between them. Per the germline V gene, CDR1 is SEHNR and CDR2 is FQNEAQ (reference sequence). The DNA of the CDR3 is TGTGCCAGCAGCCTAAAAACAGGGTATGGATCACCCCTCCACTTT. This encodes CASSLKTGYGSPLHF. The full variable domain, completed using reference TRBV7-9 and TRBJ1-6, is DTGVSQNPRHKITKRGQNVTFRCDPISEHNRLYWYRQTLGQGPEFLTYFQNEAQLEKSRLLSDRFSAERPKGSFSTLEIQRTEQGDSAMYLCASSLKTGYGSPLHFGNGTRLTVT.

J is TRBJ2-3 and V is TRBV20-1, with 8 bases identical to TRBD2. With V trimmed by 1 base and J by 0 bases, 3 bases remained unmatched. CDR1 is DFQATT and CDR2 is SNEGSKA in the germline V gene (reference sequence). The CDR3 covers 15 residues. The CDR3 here is CSARASGLSTDTQYF. For the CDR3, the DNA is TGCAGTGCTAGAGCTAGCGGGCTTAGCACAGATACGCAGTATTTT.

The chain links TRBV5-1 to TRBJ1-1; TRBD1 matches at 8 bases. The CDR3 is 15 residues long. V gave up 4 bases and J gave up 3 bases; unmatched junction bases: 8. Germline loops: CDR1 SGHRS, CDR2 YFSETQ. CDR3 in amino acids: CASSPLGQGDTEAFF. In DNA, the CDR3 is TGCGCCAGCAGCCCCCTTGGACAGGGTGACACTGAAGCTTTCTTT.

This chain joins TRBV5-6 and TRBJ1-5; unclear D gene. Germline V gene data show CDR1 as SGHDT and CDR2 as YYEEEE. The CDR3 spans 18 residues. The V end was cut by 4 bases, the J end by 0 bases, with 20 bases between. The CDR3 DNA sequence: TGTGCCAGCAGCATTCGCGGTGGCAGCCTGATTAGCAATCAGCCCCAGCATTTT. This encodes CASSIRGGSLISNQPQHF.

The gene calls are TRBV28 and TRBJ2-5; TRBD1 aligns across 8 bases. CDR1 and CDR2 from the germline V gene are MDHEN and SYDVKM. CDR3 length: 16 residues. Trimming removed 1 base from V and 1 base from J; junction bases left unmatched: 5. CDR3 nucleotides: TGTGCCAGCAGTTTATATGGGCAGGGGGCCCAAGAGACCCAGTACTTC. This gives the protein CASSLYGQGAQETQYF.

V and J are TRBV7-2 and TRBJ1-2, with TRBD1 identical over 9 bases. This CDR3 region has 12 residues. Germline assignment: CDR1 SGHTA and CDR2 FQGNSA. Losses at the gene ends were 6 bases for V and 8 bases for J; bases not matched to a gene: 4. For the CDR3, the DNA is TGTGCCAGCAGGGGACAGGGCCGGGGCTACACCTTC. The encoded protein is CASRGQGRGYTF.

This chain uses TRBV5-4 with TRBJ1-6; D uncertain. Per the germline V gene, CDR1 is SGHNT and CDR2 is YYREEE (reference sequence). V gave up 1 base and J gave up 7 bases, with 15 bases separating them. CDR3 length: 16 amino acids. The CDR3 spells CASSLSAGTSNSPLHF. The CDR3 nucleotides read TGTGCCAGCAGCTTGAGTGCCGGTACCTCAAATTCACCCCTCCACTTT.

This clonotype was recorded once. V and J are TRBV10-1 and TRBJ1-1; the match to TRBD1 covers 7 bases. Losses at the gene ends were 0 bases for V and 1 base for J; bases not matched to a gene: 2. The CDR3 consists of 15 residues. Germline lookup yields CDR1 WNHNN and CDR2 SYGVQD (reference sequence). This CDR3 is CASSESTGKNTEAFF. DNA of the CDR3: TGCGCCAGCAGTGAGTCGACAGGGAAGAACACTGAAGCTTTCTTT.